This T cell receptor (beta chain) was captured by sequencing in a study of regulatory T cells in long-lasting Graves disease (dated by TCRdb to the early 2020s). For the study in its entirety: In the newly diagnosed Graves' disease group, patients had been taking antithyroid drugs for less than 3 months. Patients with persistent Graves' disease were compared with patients with newly diagnosed Graves' disease using TCR sequencing and RNA sequencing of peripheral blood. The study was conducted in China and was registered as a clinical trial. A total of about 35 samples underwent TCR sequencing, from roughly 13 patients with persistent Graves' disease and 20 patients with newly diagnosed Graves' disease.

Interpreted using the paper, the time point label stands for: newly diagnosed GD, antithyroid drugs for less than 3 months. RNA was extracted from PBMCs in TRIzol for both TCR sequencing and RNA sequencing. The diagnosis of Graves' disease followed American Thyroid Association guidelines. The patients came from an endocrinology department in Xi'an, China. Each patient gave about 10 milliliters of peripheral blood, collected in an EDTA anticoagulant tube. PBMCs were isolated by Ficoll Paque Plus density gradient separation without further T cell sorting. An Agilent 2100 Bioanalyzer and agarose gel were used to check RNA quality, and a NanoDrop 2000 was used to measure RNA concentration. Results the study describes overall, beyond this receptor: Peripheral blood alone was examined, since thyroid tissue, which constituted the primary lesion, could not be accessed. A larger number of public clonotypes was shared among persistent patients (under 3,000) than among newly diagnosed patients (roughly 930). Sequencing and analysis were restricted to the TCR beta chain. The authors acknowledged the small sample size as a limitation that may reduce accuracy. Preferential use of TRBV28, TRBJ1-2 and TRBJ2-5 was observed in persistent disease, whereas TRBV20-1 and TRBJ2-1 were favored in newly diagnosed disease. Compared with newly diagnosed patients, persistent Graves' disease patients had lower TCR Shannon entropy and fewer highly expanded clones, which suggests clonal expansion.

The V and J ends are trimmed by 2 bases and 5 bases, leaving 10 bases between them. The germline V gene (reference sequence) gives CDR1 as SGHAT and CDR2 as FQDESV. From its cysteine to its phenylalanine, the CDR3 spans 13 amino acids. Only the CDR3 DNA stays, 39 bases, in frame from base 1. This clonotype came up a few times. Its antigen has not been determined. No per-base quality is available; no much larger clone lies one base away. The method behind the library was multiplex PCR. TCRdb lists the instrument as Illumina HiSeq 4000. TCR beta libraries were built with iRepertoire HTBI primers and Arm-PCR amplification of CDR3 regions. Gel purification was performed on PCR products prior to sequencing. As for the authors' bioinformatics: Gene usage analysis of CDR3 amino acid clonotypes used the approximately 62 TRBV and about 13 TRBJ segments found across samples. COPE and FqMerger were used to merge the filtered high-quality paired reads into contigs. Contigs were aligned with BLAST to IMGT TRBV, TRBD and TRBJ reference genes, and CDR3 was defined per IMGT. Highly expanded clones were defined as clonotypes with a frequency above 0.1%. Repertoire diversity was measured by Shannon entropy, and V-J evenness by the Gini coefficient. A clonotype was considered public if more than one individual shared it. Using fastp trimming at Q25 and MiXCR clonotype assembly, TCRdb reanalyzed the public sequencing data and kept in-frame beta chains. Identical CDR3 protein sequences are pooled into one entry, listed with their most common genes and DNA. The authors' filters were not applied to this entry. The sample has fewer than 650,000 distinct CDR3 sequences on record, roughly 15% of them singletons. 9.5% to 15% of the sample belongs to the ten largest clones.

These sequences were also reported in another study, on T cells in Graves' hyperthyroidism and ophthalmopathy. From the second report: Stable Graves' hyperthyroidism was defined as the absence of progression to ophthalmopathy over 18 months of follow-up. Hyperthyroidism patients were newly diagnosed, with disease duration under 2 months, and aged 18 to 65 years. Exclusion was applied to patients with uncontrolled infections, other autoimmune diseases, pregnancy or lactation. Clinical symptoms, serum thyroxine and TRAb, thyroid ultrasound, and orbital computed tomography formed the basis for the diagnoses. The TCR CDR3 was subjected to a first round of RT-PCR using the HTBI primer set and the Qiagen OneStep RT-PCR kit. Most expanded thyroid clonotypes (frequency above 0.001) were also detected in blood, a finding suggesting that blood repertoires may reflect thyroid immune responses. In cross-validation, a model built on a 13 V-J signature told ophthalmopathy apart from stable hyperthyroidism with less than 90% sensitivity and approximately 81% specificity, and in testing the same model reached 80%/75%. During validation, the model predicted progression to ophthalmopathy a median of approximately 6 months ahead of onset, with 60% to 71% sensitivity and roughly 72% specificity. TCR V-J signatures able to tell the groups apart were searched for in a discovery cohort of 90 to 100 patients, of whom under 45 had Graves' ophthalmopathy and about 60 had stable Graves' hyperthyroidism. Whether ophthalmopathy could be predicted prospectively was tested in an independent validation cohort made up of under 20 hyperthyroidism patients plus 17 patients who later progressed to ophthalmopathy. The approximately 98 discovery patients were randomly divided into training and test sets at a 7:3 ratio. In more than five Graves' hyperthyroidism patients, the study also compared T-cell repertoires from thyroid tissue with T-cell repertoires from blood. Following sampling, methimazole starting at 30 mg daily was given to hyperthyroidism patients, and high-dose intravenous methylprednisolone was given to ophthalmopathy patients. Libraries were constructed in a second round of multiplex PCR, after which size selection and purification were carried out. Libraries were sequenced paired-end with 100 bp reads on an Illumina HiSeq2000. SOAPnuke was used to process the raw data, with reads discarded if the reads contained adapters or uncalled bases, had a mean Phred below 15, or lacked an exact constant-primer or identifier match. COPE v1.2.5 was used to merge high-quality paired reads, and clonotypes were defined as unique nucleotide sequences. MiTCR v1.1 was used to align clonotypes to the IMGT TRBV, TRBD and TRBJ reference segments. The analysis was restricted to V-J combinations with a frequency above 0.0001, which together covered over 99% of the repertoires. The TCS score was defined as F50 (clonal expansion) divided by E x V (chaos), with BLOSUM62-based TCRdist calculated between CDR3 peptides within each V-J. Welch's t-statistics and random forest reduced fewer than 600 V-J features to 13, which were used in a naive Bayes classifier (R e1071). Sample size was not statistically predetermined, and blinding of investigators to group allocation was not performed. The paper reports TCR Vbeta CDR3 sequencing of some 140 peripheral blood samples: fewer than 50 ophthalmopathy, under 80 hyperthyroidism and 17 progressor patients.

This TCR derives from a man aged 18 to 29 with Graves disease. Donor details come from another sample of the same person, matched by shared clones. This chain is built from TRBV11-1 and TRBJ2-7; the D gene cannot be resolved reliably. The source was peripheral blood mononuclear cells (PBMCs), collected at new diagnosis, from a patient treated with antithyroid drugs. CDR3 reads: CASSLITGNEQYF. The nucleotides are TGTGCCAGCAGCTTAATAACGGGCAACGAGCAGTACTTC.